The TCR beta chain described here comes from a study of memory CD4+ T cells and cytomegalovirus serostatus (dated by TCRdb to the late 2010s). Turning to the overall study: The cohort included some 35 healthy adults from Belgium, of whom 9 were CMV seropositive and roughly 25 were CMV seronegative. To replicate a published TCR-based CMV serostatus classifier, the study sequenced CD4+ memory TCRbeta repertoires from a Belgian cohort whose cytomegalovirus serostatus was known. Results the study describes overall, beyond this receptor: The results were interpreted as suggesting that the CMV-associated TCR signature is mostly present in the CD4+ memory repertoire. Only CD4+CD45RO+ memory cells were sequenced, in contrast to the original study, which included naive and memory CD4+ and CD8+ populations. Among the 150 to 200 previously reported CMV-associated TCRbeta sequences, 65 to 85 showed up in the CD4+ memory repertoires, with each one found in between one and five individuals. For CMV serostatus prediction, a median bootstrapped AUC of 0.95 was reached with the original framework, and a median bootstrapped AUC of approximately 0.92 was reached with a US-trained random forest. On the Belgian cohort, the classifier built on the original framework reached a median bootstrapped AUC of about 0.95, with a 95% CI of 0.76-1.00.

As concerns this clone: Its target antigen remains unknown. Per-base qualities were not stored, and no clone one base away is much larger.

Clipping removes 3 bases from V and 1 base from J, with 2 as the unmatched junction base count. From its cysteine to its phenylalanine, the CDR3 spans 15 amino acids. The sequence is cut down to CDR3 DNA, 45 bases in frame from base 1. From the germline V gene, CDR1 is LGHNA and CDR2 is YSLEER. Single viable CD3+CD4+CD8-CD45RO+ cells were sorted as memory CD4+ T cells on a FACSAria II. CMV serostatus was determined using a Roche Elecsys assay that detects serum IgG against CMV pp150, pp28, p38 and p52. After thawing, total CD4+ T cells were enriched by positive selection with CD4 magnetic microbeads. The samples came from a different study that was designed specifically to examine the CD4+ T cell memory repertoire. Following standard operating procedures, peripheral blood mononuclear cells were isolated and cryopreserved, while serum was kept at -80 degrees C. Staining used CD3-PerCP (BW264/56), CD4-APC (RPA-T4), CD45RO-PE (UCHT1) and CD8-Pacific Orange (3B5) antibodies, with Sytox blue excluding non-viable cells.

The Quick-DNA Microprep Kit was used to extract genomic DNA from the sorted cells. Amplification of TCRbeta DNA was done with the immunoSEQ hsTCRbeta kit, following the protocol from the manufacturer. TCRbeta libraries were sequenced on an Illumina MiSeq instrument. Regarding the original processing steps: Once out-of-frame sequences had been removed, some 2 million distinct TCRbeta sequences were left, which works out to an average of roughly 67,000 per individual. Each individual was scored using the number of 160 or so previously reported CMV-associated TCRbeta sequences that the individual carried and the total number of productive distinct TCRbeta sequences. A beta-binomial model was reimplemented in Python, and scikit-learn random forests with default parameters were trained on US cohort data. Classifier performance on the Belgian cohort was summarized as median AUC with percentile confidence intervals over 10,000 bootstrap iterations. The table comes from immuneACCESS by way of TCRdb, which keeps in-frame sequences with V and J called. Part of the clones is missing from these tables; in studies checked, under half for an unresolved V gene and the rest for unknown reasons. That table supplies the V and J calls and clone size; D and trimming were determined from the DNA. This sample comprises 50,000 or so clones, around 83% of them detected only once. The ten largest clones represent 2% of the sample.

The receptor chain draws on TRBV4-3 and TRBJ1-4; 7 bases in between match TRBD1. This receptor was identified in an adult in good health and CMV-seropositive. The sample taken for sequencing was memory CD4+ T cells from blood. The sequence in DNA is TGCGCCAGCAGCCAGCACAGGGGAACTAATGAAAAACTGTTTTTT. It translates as CASSQHRGTNEKLFF.